Listed here are 24 T cell receptor beta chains from one sample, sequenced in a study of identical twins. TCRdb re-called the 5' RACE reads with MiXCR, one entry per CDR3 protein. The repertoire includes about 500,000 distinct CDR3 sequences, 14% of them detected once, and about 1% sits in the top ten. These data are also associated with another study on yellow fever vaccine responses in identical twins.

The sample consisted of CD4+ T cells sorted from blood. These TCRs come from a woman between 18 and 29 years old in good health.

The gene calls are TRBV7-9 and TRBJ2-7, with D unresolved. V was shortened by 5 bases and J by 2 bases, with 7 bases between the two germline ends. This CDR3 is 12 amino acids long. The V gene's germline CDR1 is SEHNR and CDR2 FQNEAQ (reference sequence). The CDR3: CASSADTYEQYF. Written as DNA, the CDR3 is TGTGCCAGCAGCGCAGACACCTACGAGCAGTACTTC.

This chain joins TRBV12-3 or TRBV12-4 and TRBJ2-2; possibly TRBD1 for D (6 bases). The CDR3 loop spans 16 amino acids. The V and J ends lost 8 bases and 0 bases respectively, with 16 bases between them. The CDR3 region is CASARGTVANTGELFF. For the CDR3, the DNA is TGTGCCAGCGCAAGGGGGACGGTCGCGAACACCGGGGAGCTGTTTTTT.

This clonotype was seen only a few times. The J gene is TRBJ1-5, the V gene TRBV5-5; TRBD1 agrees at 9 bases. Germline lookup yields CDR1 SGHKS and CDR2 YYEKEE (reference sequence). V dropped 2 bases and J dropped 4; count of bases not matched to a gene: 4. This CDR3 contains 15 residues. The CDR3 spells CASSFRTGENQPQHF. The DNA of the CDR3 is TGTGCCAGCAGCTTCCGGACAGGGGAAAATCAGCCCCAGCATTTT.

In this sample, this clonotype turned up many times. The chain couples TRBV24-1 to TRBJ2-2; 7 positions match TRBD1. Germline CDR1 reads KGHDR; CDR2 reads SFDVKD. CDR3 length: 17 residues. Trimming cost V 3 bases and J 1 base; bases outside gene matches: 7. Written as DNA, the CDR3 is TGTGCCACCAGTGATACAGGGACAGCCAAGAACACCGGGGAGCTGTTTTTT. This sequence encodes CATSDTGTAKNTGELFF.

The rearrangement joins TRBV29-1 to TRBJ2-7; D gene uncertain. V shed 7 bases and J shed 2 bases, with 15 bases lying between them. CDR1 SQVTM and CDR2 ANQGSEA come from the germline V gene. The CDR3 is 13 amino acids. CDR3: CSASPGEAYEQYF. Written as DNA, the CDR3 is TGCAGCGCCAGCCCAGGTGAAGCCTACGAGCAGTACTTC.

The chain is built from TRBV28 and TRBJ2-3; D not certain. Germline CDR1 is MDHEN and CDR2 is SYDVKM. This CDR3 spans 16 amino acids. Trimming pared 7 bases from V and 6 bases from J, leaving 23 bases between. The DNA of the CDR3 is TGTGCCAGCACTATTGGAGCCGGGCCCCCATCGGATACGCAGTATTTT. Its protein is CASTIGAGPPSDTQYF.

The V call is TRBV7-2, the J call TRBJ2-1, with 9 bases aligning to TRBD1. V trimming: 1 base; J trimming: 10 bases; junction bases outside the gene matches: 11. Germline V lookup: CDR1 SGHTA, CDR2 FQGNSA. CDR3 length: 16 residues. CDR3: CASSLVGGTGPSEQFF. In DNA, the CDR3 is TGTGCCAGCAGCTTAGTGGGGGGGACAGGGCCCTCGGAGCAGTTCTTC.

The chain has TRBV6-2 or TRBV6-3 and TRBJ2-5, with no clear D. The CDR3 contains 14 residues. Trimming stripped 5 bases from V and 5 bases from J, with 15 bases between. The germline V gene has CDR1 MNHEY and CDR2 SVGEGT. This chain's CDR3 is CASSNSPAAETQYF. The CDR3 DNA reads TGTGCCAGCAGTAACAGTCCGGCGGCGGAGACCCAGTACTTC.

CDR3 loop: CSAGREDFGYTF. The CDR3 nucleotides read TGCAGCGCTGGTAGGGAGGATTTTGGCTACACCTTC. The chain couples TRBV29-1 to TRBJ1-2; D gene ambiguous. Trimming cost V 7 bases and J 7 bases, with 16 bases left between them. In germline, CDR1 is SQVTM, CDR2 ANQGSEA. The CDR3 spans 12 residues. The whole variable domain, filled in from reference TRBV29-1 and TRBJ1-2, reads SAVISQKPSRDICQRGTSLTIQCQVDSQVTMMFWYRQQPGQSLTLIATANQGSEATYESGFVIDKFPISRPNLTFSTLTVSNMSPEDSSIYLCSAGREDFGYTFGSGTRLTVV.

Only a few counts were recorded for this clonotype. The rearrangement uses TRBV3-1 and TRBJ1-6; no clear D gene. The CDR3 extends over 19 amino acids. Deletions cut 0 bases from V and 4 bases from J, with 19 bases between. Germline CDR1 is LGHDT and CDR2 is YNNKEL (reference sequence). The CDR3 nucleotides read TGTGCCAGCAGCCAAGAACCTCTCGGCGTTCCGGGGTATAATTCACCCCTCCACTTT. This translates into CASSQEPLGVPGYNSPLHF.

This clonotype was seen ten or more times. The chain is built from TRBV11-1 and TRBJ1-1; D is possibly TRBD1 (5 bases). Germline CDR1 SGHAT, CDR2 FQDESV (reference sequence). The CDR3 has 14 amino acids. V lost 5 bases and J 7 bases, leaving 17 bases between the germline ends. In nucleotides, the CDR3 is TGTGCCAGCAGCCAGCCCGGGACTACGCTTGAAGCTTTCTTT. The encoded protein is CASSQPGTTLEAFF.

This clonotype was detected only once. V and J are TRBV6-1 and TRBJ1-1; D is unresolved. The V and J ends lost 7 bases and 6 bases respectively, with 9 bases between them. This CDR3 has 11 residues. The germline V gene has CDR1 MNHNS and CDR2 SASEGT. The CDR3 DNA is TGTGCCAGCATAATCACGTCTGAAGCTTTCTTT. Translated, it gives CASIITSEAFF.

This clonotype was seen only a few times. The chain recombines TRBV12-3 or TRBV12-4 with TRBJ1-5, with a weak D call TRBD1 (6 bases). The CDR3 contains 16 residues. V lost 5 bases and J 1 base, leaving 15 bases between the germline ends. The CDR3 DNA follows: TGTGCCAGCAGTCCAGAGACAGGATTCAGCAATCAGCCCCAGCATTTT. It encodes CASSPETGFSNQPQHF.

The chain uses TRBV6-2 or TRBV6-3 and TRBJ1-5, with D unresolved. Germline V gene data show CDR1 as MNHEY and CDR2 as SVGEGT. Trimming removed 4 bases at V and 7 bases at J, with 11 bases between. The CDR3 runs to 13 residues. As DNA, the CDR3 is TGTGCCAGCAGTTCCACTTCGGCGCAGCCCCAGCATTTT. It yields the protein CASSSTSAQPQHF.

The gene calls are TRBV7-6 and TRBJ1-6; possible D gene TRBD1, 6 bases. This CDR3 region has 15 residues. Trimming cost V 4 bases and J 10 bases, with 17 bases left between them. Germline V CDR1 and CDR2: SGHVS, FNYEAQ. The CDR3 DNA reads TGTGCCAGCAGCTCCCTCGGGCGGGGGCAATCACCCCTCCACTTT. Translating gives CASSSLGRGQSPLHF. Based on the CDR3 plus reference TRBV7-6 and TRBJ1-6, the full variable domain is GAGVSQSPRYKVTKRGQDVALRCDPISGHVSLYWYRQALGQGPEFLTYFNYEAQQDKSGLPNDRFSAERPEGSISTLTIQRTEQRDSAMYRCASSSLGRGQSPLHFGNGTRLTVT.

This clonotype was seen a few times. The V and J genes are TRBV25-1 and TRBJ2-1, with D perhaps being TRBD1 or TRBD2 (5 bases each). Trimming shortened V by 6 bases and J by 0 bases, and 18 bases separated the two germline ends. Per the germline V gene, CDR1 is MGHDK and CDR2 is SYGVNS. The CDR3 has 17 amino acids. CDR3 nucleotides: TGTGCCAGCAGGGGGCTTGGGGAGCGAAGCTCCTACAATGAGCAGTTCTTC. Translating it yields CASRGLGERSSYNEQFF.

This chain uses TRBV5-1 with TRBJ1-1; 8 bases match TRBD1. The CDR3 runs to 16 residues. The V gene's germline CDR1 is SGHRS and CDR2 YFSETQ. J was trimmed by 0 bases and V by 4 bases; bases with no gene match: 8. The CDR3 DNA is TGCGCCAGCAGCGGCAGGGGGCAGGGGGTGAACACTGAAGCTTTCTTT. This encodes CASSGRGQGVNTEAFF. Looking up the rest from reference TRBV5-1 and TRBJ1-1 gives the full variable domain: KAGVTQTPRYLIKTRGQQVTLSCSPISGHRSVSWYQQTPGQGLQFLFEYFSETQRNKGNFPGRFSGRQFSNSRSEMNVSTLELGDSALYLCASSGRGQGVNTEAFFGQGTRLTVV.

This clonotype was seen a few times. The chain employs TRBV9 and TRBJ2-7, with 9 bases that match TRBD1. Losses at the gene ends were 3 bases for V and 3 bases for J; bases not matched to a gene: 4. Germline CDR1 SGDLS, CDR2 YYNGEE. The CDR3 runs to 14 residues. In nucleotides, the CDR3 is TGTGCCAGCAGCGGAACGGACAGGGGCTACGAGCAGTACTTC. Its translation is CASSGTDRGYEQYF.

This clonotype occurred a few times. The chain couples TRBV2 to TRBJ2-1; D gene ambiguous. Per germline, CDR1 SNHLY and CDR2 FYNNEI. CDR3 length: 14 amino acids. V was trimmed by 3 bases and J by 9 bases, leaving 15 bases between them. CDR3: CASSDFRGRLEQFF. The CDR3 bases are TGTGCCAGCAGTGACTTCCGAGGTAGGCTTGAGCAGTTCTTC.

This chain joins TRBV12-3 or TRBV12-4 and TRBJ1-1; the D is unclear. The CDR3 loop spans 14 amino acids. Trimming cost V 2 bases and J 2 bases, with 9 bases left between them. Here the CDR3 DNA reads TGTGCCAGCAGTTTAAGCAGTACAAACACTGAAGCTTTCTTT. Encoded protein: CASSLSSTNTEAFF.

This clonotype has only a few counts. This rearrangement joins TRBV7-2 to TRBJ2-1; D not certain. V lost 1 base to trimming and J lost 6 bases, with 7 bases between them. Germline CDR1 is SGHTA and CDR2 is FQGNSA. The CDR3 is 13 residues long. Here the CDR3 DNA reads TGTGCCAGCAGCTTAGTCAGCAGCAATGAGCAGTTCTTC. It yields the protein CASSLVSSNEQFF.

The rearrangement uses TRBV15 and TRBJ2-4; 8 bases align to TRBD2. V shed 0 bases, J shed 6 bases, and the junction held 7 bases outside the gene matches. Per germline, CDR1 LNHNV and CDR2 YYDKDF (reference sequence). The CDR3 runs to 16 residues. This CDR3 is CATSRDRFGTRNIQYF. CDR3 DNA: TGTGCCACCAGCAGAGATCGGTTTGGGACTAGAAACATTCAGTACTTC.

There are a few counts of this clonotype. The chain uses TRBV9 and TRBJ2-3; D remains unclear. The CDR3 spans 16 residues. The V gene lost 4 bases and the J gene lost 3 bases, with 18 bases spanning the gap. Germline loops: CDR1 SGDLS, CDR2 YYNGEE. CDR3 residues: CASSPEIATRTDTQYF. CDR3 nucleotide sequence: TGTGCCAGCAGCCCCGAGATTGCGACGAGGACAGATACGCAGTATTTT.

The chain recombines TRBV19 with TRBJ1-5, with no clear D. The CDR3 extends over 12 amino acids. The ends were cut back, 1 base at V and 6 bases at J, with 4 bases in the middle. The germline gives CDR1 LNHDA, CDR2 SQIVND (reference sequence). The CDR3 spells CASSIVSQPQHF. In DNA form, the CDR3 reads TGTGCCAGTAGTATAGTGTCTCAGCCCCAGCATTTT.